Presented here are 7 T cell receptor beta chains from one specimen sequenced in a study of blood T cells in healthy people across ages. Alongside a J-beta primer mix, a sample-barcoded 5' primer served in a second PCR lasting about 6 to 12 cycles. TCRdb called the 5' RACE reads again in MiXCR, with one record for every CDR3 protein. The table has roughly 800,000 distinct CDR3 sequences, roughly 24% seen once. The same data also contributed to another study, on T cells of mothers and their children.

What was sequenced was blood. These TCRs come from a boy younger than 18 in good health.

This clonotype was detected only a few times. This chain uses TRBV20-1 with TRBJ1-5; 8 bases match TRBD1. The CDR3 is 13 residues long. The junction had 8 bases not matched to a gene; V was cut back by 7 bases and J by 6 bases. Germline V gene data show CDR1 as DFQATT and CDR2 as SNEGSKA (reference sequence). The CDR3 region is CSVSTGVFQPQHF. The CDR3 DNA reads TGCAGTGTTTCGACAGGGGTGTTTCAGCCCCAGCATTTT.

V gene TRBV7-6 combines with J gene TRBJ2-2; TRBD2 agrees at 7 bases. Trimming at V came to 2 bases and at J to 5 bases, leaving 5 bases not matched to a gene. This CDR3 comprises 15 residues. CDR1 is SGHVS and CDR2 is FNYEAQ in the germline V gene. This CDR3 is CASSLFGGRTGELFF. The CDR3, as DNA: TGTGCCAGCAGCTTATTCGGGGGGAGGACCGGGGAGCTGTTTTTT.

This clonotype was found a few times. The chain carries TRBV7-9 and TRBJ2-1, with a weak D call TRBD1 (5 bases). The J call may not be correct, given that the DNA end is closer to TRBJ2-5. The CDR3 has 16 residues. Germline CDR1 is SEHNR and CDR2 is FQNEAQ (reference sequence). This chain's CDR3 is CASSPMTVRFEETQYF. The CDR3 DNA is TGTGCCAGCAGCCCCATGACAGTCCGCTTTGAAGAGACCCAGTACTTC.

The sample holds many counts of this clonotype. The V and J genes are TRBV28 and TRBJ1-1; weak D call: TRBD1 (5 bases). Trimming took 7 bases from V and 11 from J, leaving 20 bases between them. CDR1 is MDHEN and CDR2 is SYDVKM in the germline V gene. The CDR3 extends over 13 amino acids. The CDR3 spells CASTSGGEVRAFF. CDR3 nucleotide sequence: TGTGCCAGCACCTCGGGGGGGGAGGTCCGGGCTTTCTTT.

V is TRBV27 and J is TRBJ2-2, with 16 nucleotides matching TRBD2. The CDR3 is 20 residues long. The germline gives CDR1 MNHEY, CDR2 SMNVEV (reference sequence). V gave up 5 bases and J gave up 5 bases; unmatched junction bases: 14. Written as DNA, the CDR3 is TGTGCCAGCAGTCCGGGACTAGCGGGGGGGCTGAAACGAGTAACCGGGGAGCTGTTTTTT. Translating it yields CASSPGLAGGLKRVTGELFF.

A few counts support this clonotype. CDR3 region: CSASRQGTYEQYF. The CDR3, as DNA: TGCAGTGCTAGTCGACAGGGAACCTACGAGCAGTACTTC. V is TRBV20-1 and J is TRBJ2-7; 7 bases match TRBD1. Per germline, CDR1 DFQATT and CDR2 SNEGSKA (reference sequence). The CDR3 spans 13 residues. V shed 3 bases, J shed 2 bases, and the junction held 4 bases outside the gene matches.

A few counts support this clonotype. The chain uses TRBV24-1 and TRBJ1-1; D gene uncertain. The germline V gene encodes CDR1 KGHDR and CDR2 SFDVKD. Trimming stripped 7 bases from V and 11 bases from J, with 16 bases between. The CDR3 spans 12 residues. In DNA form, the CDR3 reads TGTGCCACCAGCGGTCACCAAAATGGGGCTTTCTTT. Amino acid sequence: CATSGHQNGAFF.